This T cell receptor beta chain was recorded in a study of shared clonotypes between healthy human individuals. Study details: The study used three CD4 naive, three CD4 memory, two CD8 naive and one CD8 memory plate per donor. Study-level findings and limits: Memory subsets generally showed smaller estimated richness than naive subsets did.

Recent acute infections and vaccinations were absent in the healthy HIV-negative adult donors. Generated by immunoSEQ multiplex PCR, the TCRdb table keeps only in-frame clones and is missing some. The data show some 650,000 clones, less than 98% seen once. As to this clone: The antigen is not known.

J was trimmed by 3 bases and V by 5 bases; bases with no gene match: 3. Germline values: CDR1 SGHNT, CDR2 YYREEE (reference sequence). There are 15 residues in the CDR3. The receptor comes from a young woman in good health. The specimen was naive CD4+ T cells sorted from blood. Subset noted: CD45RA+ positively selected. This rearrangement joins TRBV5-4 to TRBJ2-3; 13 bases fit TRBD2. The CDR3 protein is CASRLAGGRTDTQYF. Here the CDR3 DNA reads TGTGCCAGCAGACTAGCGGGAGGGCGGACAGATACGCAGTATTTT.